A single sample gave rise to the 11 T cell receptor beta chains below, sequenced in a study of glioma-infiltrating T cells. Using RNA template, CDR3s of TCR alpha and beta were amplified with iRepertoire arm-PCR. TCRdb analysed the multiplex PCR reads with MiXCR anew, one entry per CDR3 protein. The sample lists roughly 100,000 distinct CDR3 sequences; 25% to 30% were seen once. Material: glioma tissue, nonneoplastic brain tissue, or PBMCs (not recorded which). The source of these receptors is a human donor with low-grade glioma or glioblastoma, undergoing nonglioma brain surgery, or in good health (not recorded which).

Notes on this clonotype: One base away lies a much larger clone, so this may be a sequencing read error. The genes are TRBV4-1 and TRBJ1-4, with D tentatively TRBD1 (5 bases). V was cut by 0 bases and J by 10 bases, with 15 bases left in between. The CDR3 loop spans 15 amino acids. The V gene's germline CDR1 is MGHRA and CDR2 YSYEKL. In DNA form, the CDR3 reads TGCGCCAGCAGCCAAGATTGGTTGAATGGGGGAAAACTGTTTTTT. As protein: CASSQDWLNGGKLFF.

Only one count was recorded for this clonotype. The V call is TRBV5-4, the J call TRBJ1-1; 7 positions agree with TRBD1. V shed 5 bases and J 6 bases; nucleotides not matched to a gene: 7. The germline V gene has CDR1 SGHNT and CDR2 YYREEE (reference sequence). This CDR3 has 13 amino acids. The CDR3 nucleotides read TGTGCCAGCAGACCGGGACAGATTTCTGAAGCTTTCTTT. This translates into CASRPGQISEAFF.

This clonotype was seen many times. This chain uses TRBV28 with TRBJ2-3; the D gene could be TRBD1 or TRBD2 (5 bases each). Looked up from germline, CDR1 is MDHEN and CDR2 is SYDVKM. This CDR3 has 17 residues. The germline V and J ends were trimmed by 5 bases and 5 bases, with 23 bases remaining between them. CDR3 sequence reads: CASSPLFGEEGQDTQYF. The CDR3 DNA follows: TGTGCCAGCAGTCCCCTGTTCGGGGAAGAGGGGCAAGATACGCAGTATTTT.

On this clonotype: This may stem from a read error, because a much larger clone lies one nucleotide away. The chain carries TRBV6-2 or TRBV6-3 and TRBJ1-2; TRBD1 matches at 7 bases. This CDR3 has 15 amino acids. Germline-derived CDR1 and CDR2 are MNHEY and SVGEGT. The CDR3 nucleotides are TGTGCCGGCAGTTACTCCACAGGGGCGGACTATGGCTACACCTTC. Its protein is CAGSYSTGADYGYTF.

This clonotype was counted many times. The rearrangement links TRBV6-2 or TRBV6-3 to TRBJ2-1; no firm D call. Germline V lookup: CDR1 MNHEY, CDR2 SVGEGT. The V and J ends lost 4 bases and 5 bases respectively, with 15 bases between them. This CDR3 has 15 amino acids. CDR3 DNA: TGTGCCAGCAGTTTTGTTCCTGGCGTGAACAATGAGCAGTTCTTC. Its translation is CASSFVPGVNNEQFF.

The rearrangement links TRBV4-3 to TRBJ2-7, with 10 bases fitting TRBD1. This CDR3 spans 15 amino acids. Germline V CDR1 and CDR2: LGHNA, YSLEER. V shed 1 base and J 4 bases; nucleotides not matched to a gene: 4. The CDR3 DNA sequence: TGCGCCAGCAGCCAAGCGGGACAGGGGCATTACGAGCAGTACTTC. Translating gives CASSQAGQGHYEQYF.

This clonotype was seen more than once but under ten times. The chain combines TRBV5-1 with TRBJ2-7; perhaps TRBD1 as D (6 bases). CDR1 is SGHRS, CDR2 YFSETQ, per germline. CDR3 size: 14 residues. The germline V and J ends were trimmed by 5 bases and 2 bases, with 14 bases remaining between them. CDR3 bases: TGCGCCAGCAGTCAGAACAGGGATACCTACGAGCAGTACTTC. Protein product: CASSQNRDTYEQYF.

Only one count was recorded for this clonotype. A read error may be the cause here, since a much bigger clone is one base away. CDR3 sequence (DNA): TGCGCCAGCAGCAAGGCTCAGGGGAGGGTAGAGTACTTC. Amino acid sequence: CASSKAQGRVEYF. The chain carries TRBV4-3 and TRBJ2-5, with D perhaps matching TRBD2 (7 bases). Looked up from germline, CDR1 is LGHNA and CDR2 is YSLEER. CDR3 length: 13 amino acids. The V and J ends lost 5 bases and 12 bases respectively, with 19 bases between them.

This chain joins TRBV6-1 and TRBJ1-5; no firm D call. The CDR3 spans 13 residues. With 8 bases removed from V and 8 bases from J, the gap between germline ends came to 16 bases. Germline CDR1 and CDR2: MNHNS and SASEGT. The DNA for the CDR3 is TGTGCCAGCGCAGGAGGAGGGCCCAAGCCCCAGCATTTT. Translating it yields CASAGGGPKPQHF.

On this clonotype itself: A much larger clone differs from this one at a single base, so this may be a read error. CDR3 bases: TGTGCCAGCTCACCCGGGGCAGGTCAGCCCCAGCATTTT. Translation gives CASSPGAGQPQHF. This chain joins TRBV18 and TRBJ1-5, with D perhaps matching TRBD1 (5 bases). Germline assignment: CDR1 KGHSH and CDR2 LQKENI. The V gene lost 3 bases and the J gene lost 6 bases, with 9 bases spanning the gap. This CDR3 region has 13 residues.

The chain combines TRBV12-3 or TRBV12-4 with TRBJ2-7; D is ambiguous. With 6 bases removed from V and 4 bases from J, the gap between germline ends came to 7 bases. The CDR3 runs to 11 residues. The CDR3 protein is CASRDVYEQYF. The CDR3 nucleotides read TGTGCCAGCAGGGACGTATACGAGCAGTACTTC.